This T cell receptor beta chain is from a study of human T cells and chemical hapten exposure. Study-wide background: Among samples, TCR yields varied mainly because of small differences in pooled library volume.

This clonotype showed up many times. Authors' data handling: Ranging from roughly 23,224 to 690,600, TCR counts per sample had a median value of approximately 99,000. TCRdb analysed the RACE reads with MiXCR anew, one entry per CDR3 protein. These V and J calls are TCRdb output, not the study's own analysis. Here the sample spans about 82,000 distinct CDR3 sequences, approximately 12% being singletons. Time point in this sample: patch test 3, about 24 weeks after DPC sensitization. Treatment specified: therapeutic diphenylcyclopropenone sensitization with weekly scalp DPC. Germline lookup yields CDR1 SGHTA and CDR2 FQGNSA. The CDR3 contains 13 residues. V was pared by 11 bases and J by 1 base, with 14 bases between.

The receptor was derived from a woman in her forties or fifties with alopecia areata. Some clones in this sample may be carry-over from other donors' samples. Source: whole blood, taken in connection with sensitization to the hapten diphenylcyclopropenone (DPC). This chain joins TRBV7-2 and TRBJ1-1; TRBD1 might be the D (5 bases). The CDR3 coding sequence is TGTGCCGAAACGACGGGACCGAACACTGAAGCTTTCTTT. Protein: CAETTGPNTEAFF. The full variable domain, with the rest looked up from reference TRBV7-2 and TRBJ1-1, is GAGVSQSPSNKVTEKGKDVELRCDPISGHTALYWYRQSLGQGLEFLIYFQGNSAPDKSGLPSDRFSAERTGGSVSTLTIQRTQQEDSAVYLCAETTGPNTEAFFGQGTRLTVV.